Following are 3 T cell receptor beta chains from one sample sequenced in a study of blood T cell repertoires in COVID-19. Sequenced by immunoSEQ multiplex PCR; TCRdb stores in-frame clones only, minus some. The sample shows 270,000 or so clones, about 85% of them seen only once. Specimen: PBMCs or T cells enriched from blood (not recorded which). The receptors were gathered from a woman between 45 and 65 years old who had been exposed to COVID-19.

The V call is TRBV6-5, the J call TRBJ2-1; TRBD2 matches at 8 bases. This CDR3 is built from 15 residues. V shed 7 bases, J shed 7 bases, and the junction held 12 bases outside the gene matches. CDR1 MNHEY and CDR2 SVGAGI come from the germline V gene. This CDR3 is CASKREGTPTNEQFF. The CDR3 DNA follows: TGTGCCAGCAAACGGGAGGGAACCCCCACAAATGAGCAGTTCTTC.

This chain uses TRBV6-1 with TRBJ2-7; TRBD1 is a possible D gene (5 bases). This CDR3 contains 12 residues. Trimming took off 1 base at V and 9 bases at J, with 10 bases between the two ends. Germline CDR1 is MNHNS and CDR2 is SASEGT. The CDR3 sequence: CASSEGGLGQYF. The CDR3, as DNA: TGTGCCAGCAGTGAAGGGGGCCTCGGGCAGTACTTC.

The chain recombines TRBV28 with TRBJ1-1; TRBD1 might be the D (6 bases). The ends were cut back, 7 bases at V and 0 bases at J, with 15 bases in the middle. Germline values: CDR1 MDHEN, CDR2 SYDVKM. CDR3 size: 15 residues. DNA of the CDR3: TGTGCCAGCACTCTACCGGGACAAATGAACACTGAAGCTTTCTTT. Residues: CASTLPGQMNTEAFF.